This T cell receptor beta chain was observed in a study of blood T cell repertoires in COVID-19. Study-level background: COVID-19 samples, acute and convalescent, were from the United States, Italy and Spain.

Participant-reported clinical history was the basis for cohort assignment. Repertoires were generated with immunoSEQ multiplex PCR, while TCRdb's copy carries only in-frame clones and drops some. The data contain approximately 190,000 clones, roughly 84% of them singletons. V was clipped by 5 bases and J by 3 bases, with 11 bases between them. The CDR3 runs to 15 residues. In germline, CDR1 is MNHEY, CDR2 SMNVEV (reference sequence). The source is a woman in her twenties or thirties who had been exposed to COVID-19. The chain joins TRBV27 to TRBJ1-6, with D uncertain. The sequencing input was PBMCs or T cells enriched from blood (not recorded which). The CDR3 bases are TGTGCCAGCAGTACCGGCCAGCGCTATAATTCACCCCTCCACTTT. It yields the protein CASSTGQRYNSPLHF.